This T cell receptor beta chain appears in the sequencing data of a study of blood T cells in healthy people across ages. Study conclusions and caveats: Relative to aged donors, long-lived donors carried more naive CD4+ cells and displayed higher diversity.

With a J-beta primer mix and a sample-barcoded 5' primer, a second PCR ran roughly 6 to 11 cycles. MiXCR was run by TCRdb on the 5' RACE reads, yielding one entry per CDR3 protein. The sample includes 750,000 to 1,000,000 distinct CDR3 sequences, 25% to 30% of them seen just once. This CDR3 is built from 16 residues. V was pared by 5 bases and J by 4 bases, with 8 bases of the junction left unmatched. CDR1 and CDR2 (germline): SGHTA, FQGNSA. With regard to this clonotype: Its antigen remains unknown.

Per individual sample, total RNA of at least 5 micrograms was extracted. These data were also reused for a study on T cells of mothers and their children.

The receptor's source is a woman aged 40 to 50 in good health. The chain is built from TRBV7-2 and TRBJ2-3; 11 positions match TRBD2. Specimen: blood. This chain's CDR3 is CASSPTLAGGADTQYF. The CDR3 DNA is TGTGCCAGCAGCCCGACGCTAGCGGGGGGCGCAGATACGCAGTATTTT.